Described below is a single TCR beta chain sequence and its context. What it recognizes is unknown. These data are taken from a study of cytomegalovirus exposure and HLA in healthy donors. The V gene's germline CDR1 is MNHNS and CDR2 SASEGT. This CDR3 is 14 amino acids long. Trimming took 3 bases from V and 0 from J, leaving 9 bases between them. Whole-study results and caveats: Cytomegalovirus status was reportedly diagnosed by the classifier with high specificity and sensitivity.

Researchers ran the PCR with 60 Vbeta and 13 Jbeta primers. Profiling relied on immunoSEQ multiplex PCR, and the TCRdb table lists in-frame clones only, not all of them. The sample consists of some 180,000 clones, more than 60% of them appearing once. The chain joins TRBV6-1 to TRBJ2-7, with D unclear. The receptor was isolated from a woman aged 60-75 years in good health and CMV-seropositive. The source material was PBMCs. The CDR3 protein is CASSDGLSSYEQYF. CDR3 bases: TGTGCCAGCAGTGACGGTCTTAGCTCCTACGAGCAGTACTTC.